Shown below are 20 T cell receptor beta chains from a single sample sequenced in a study of cytomegalovirus exposure and HLA in healthy donors. The protocol was immunoSEQ multiplex PCR, while the TCRdb copy is restricted to in-frame clones and leaves out a portion. Of 300,000 to 450,000 clones listed, just over 85% are singletons. The sample taken for sequencing was PBMCs. These receptors came from a woman in her late teens or twenties in good health and CMV-seronegative.

This sequence joins TRBV28 and TRBJ2-5; TRBD2 might be the D (6 bases). V lost 8 bases to trimming and J lost 5 bases, with 24 bases between them. The germline CDR1 and CDR2 sequences are MDHEN and SYDVKM. The CDR3 is made up of 16 amino acids. As DNA, the CDR3 is TGTGCCAGCTCCTCCCACCCTCGGGAGTTTGCGGAGACCCAGTACTTC. Encoded protein: CASSSHPREFAETQYF.

The chain has TRBV6-4 and TRBJ2-1; no firm D call. The CDR3 length is 15 residues. Trimming left V 0 bases short and J 2 bases short, with 8 bases between. The V gene's germline CDR1 is MRHNA and CDR2 SNTAGT. CDR3 coding DNA: TGTGCCAGCAGTGACTCAAGTGGGCCCTACAATGAGCAGTTCTTC. Its protein product is CASSDSSGPYNEQFF.

The gene calls are TRBV4-1 and TRBJ2-7, with D tentatively TRBD1 (5 bases). V was pared by 1 base and J by 7 bases, with 14 bases between. CDR3 length: 14 residues. Germline loops: CDR1 MGHRA, CDR2 YSYEKL. The CDR3 protein is CASSQVWQGREQYF. The CDR3 region has the DNA TGCGCCAGCAGCCAAGTATGGCAGGGAAGGGAGCAGTACTTC.

The chain couples TRBV11-2 to TRBJ2-3; 8 bases line up with TRBD2. The V segment lost 1 base and the J segment 0 bases; nucleotides outside the gene matches: 3. In germline, CDR1 is SGHAT, CDR2 FQNNGV. CDR3 length: 16 amino acids. For the CDR3, the DNA is TGTGCCAGCAGCTTAGTGGTAGCGGGGAGCACAGATACGCAGTATTTT. Translating it yields CASSLVVAGSTDTQYF.

The chain is built from TRBV2 and TRBJ2-7; tentative D call: TRBD2 (5 bases). The CDR3 sequence is 16 residues long. Trimming cost V 2 bases and J 2 bases, with 16 bases left between them. Germline V gives CDR1 SNHLY, CDR2 FYNNEI. The chain's CDR3 is CASSEPSRYLPYEQYF. As DNA, the CDR3 is TGTGCCAGCAGTGAACCTAGCCGGTACCTTCCCTACGAGCAGTACTTC.

The table lists this clone with a count of one. The DNA for the CDR3 is TGTGCCAGCAGTGAAGTGGGCAGGGGTCAGCCCCAGCATTTT. Translation gives CASSEVGRGQPQHF. The rearrangement links TRBV6-5 to TRBJ1-5, with a weak D call TRBD1 (6 bases). In germline, CDR1 is MNHEY, CDR2 SVGAGI. The CDR3 covers 14 residues. V lost 5 bases to trimming and J lost 6 bases, with 14 bases between them.

V gene TRBV11-2 combines with J gene TRBJ2-1, with unresolved D. V lost 8 bases and J 9 bases, leaving 5 bases between the germline ends. The CDR3 length is 9 residues. Germline-derived CDR1 and CDR2 are SGHAT and FQNNGV. DNA for the CDR3: TGTGCCAGCGGAGTTGAGCAGTTCTTC. Translation: CASGVEQFF.

The chain employs TRBV6-5 and TRBJ1-6; D may be TRBD1 (6 bases). Per the germline V gene, CDR1 is MNHEY and CDR2 is SVGAGI. The CDR3 totals 12 residues. The CDR3 spells CAQGYGFSPLHF. CDR3 sequence (DNA): TGTGCTCAGGGGTATGGTTTTTCACCCCTCCACTTT.

V gene TRBV13 combines with J gene TRBJ1-1, with 7 bases fitting TRBD1. There are 15 residues in the CDR3. The trim removed 5 bases at V and 0 bases at J, leaving 6 bases unmatched. The V gene's germline CDR1 is PRHDT and CDR2 FYEKMQ (reference sequence). The CDR3 DNA is TGTGCCAGCAGCCCCTCGGGACAGATGAACACTGAAGCTTTCTTT. Protein: CASSPSGQMNTEAFF.

This clone was counted a few times. Other DNA sequences in the same sample also yield this CDR3. The chain combines TRBV18 with TRBJ1-1; TRBD1 aligns across 9 bases. The length of the CDR3 is 14 residues. Germline V gene sequence: CDR1 KGHSH, CDR2 LQKENI. V shed 3 bases, J shed 4 bases, and the junction held 3 bases outside the gene matches. Here the CDR3 reads CASSPGQGGTEAFF. Written as DNA, the CDR3 is TGTGCCAGCTCACCGGGACAGGGCGGCACTGAAGCTTTCTTT.

J is TRBJ2-7 and V is TRBV6-5; D is possibly TRBD2 (7 bases). Deletions cut 0 bases from V and 3 bases from J, with 12 bases between. CDR1 is MNHEY and CDR2 is SVGAGI in the germline V gene. This CDR3 comprises 15 residues. CDR3 sequence (DNA): TGTGCCAGCAGTTACTCAGGACAGCGGGACTACGAGCAGTACTTC. Translated: CASSYSGQRDYEQYF.

This clone was observed a handful of times. The rearrangement joins TRBV7-3 to TRBJ2-7; tentative D call: TRBD2 (5 bases). In germline, CDR1 is SGHTA, CDR2 FQGTGA. Trimming cost V 6 bases and J 6 bases, with 18 bases left between them. The CDR3 sequence is 14 residues long. The CDR3 coding sequence is TGTGCCAGCAGTCAAGGACTGAGAATGCCCGAGCAGTACTTC. Protein: CASSQGLRMPEQYF.

The chain uses TRBV5-1 and TRBJ2-7; the match to TRBD2 covers 9 bases. V dropped 4 bases and J dropped 2; count of bases not matched to a gene: 4. Germline V CDR1 and CDR2: SGHRS, YFSETQ. The CDR3 runs 14 residues. CDR3 in DNA: TGCGCCAGCAGCCCCATAGCGGGAGCCTACGAGCAGTACTTC. As protein: CASSPIAGAYEQYF.

The chain carries TRBV2 and TRBJ2-5, with 8 bases that match TRBD2. V was clipped by 4 bases and J by 4 bases; unmatched bases: 8. This CDR3 contains 15 residues. Germline CDR1 SNHLY, CDR2 FYNNEI. The CDR3 protein is CASSAGGRRGETQYF. Here the CDR3 DNA reads TGTGCCAGCAGTGCTGGCGGGAGGAGGGGAGAGACCCAGTACTTC. The full variable domain, rest sourced from reference TRBV2 and TRBJ2-5, is EPEVTQTPSHQVTQMGQEVILRCVPISNHLYFYWYRQILGQKVEFLVSFYNNEISEKSEIFDDQFSVERPDGSNFTLKIRSTKLEDSAMYFCASSAGGRRGETQYFGPGTRLLVL.

The CDR3 nucleotides are TGTGCCAGCAGGTACAGGTGGAGCTCCTACGAGCAGTACTTC. This gives the protein CASRYRWSSYEQYF. The rearrangement links TRBV2 to TRBJ2-7; weak D call: TRBD1 (5 bases). With 6 bases removed from V and 0 bases from J, the gap between germline ends came to 12 bases. The CDR3 consists of 14 residues. Germline loops: CDR1 SNHLY, CDR2 FYNNEI.

This chain links TRBV27 with TRBJ2-7; a possible D gene is TRBD1 (5 bases). The germline V and J ends were trimmed by 0 bases and 4 bases, with 16 bases remaining between them. The CDR3 runs to 16 residues. Germline-derived CDR1 and CDR2 are MNHEY and SMNVEV (reference sequence). The CDR3 DNA reads TGTGCCAGCAGTTTATCGGGCAGGGCAAGGTGGTACGAGCAGTACTTC. Translation gives CASSLSGRARWYEQYF.

The rearrangement uses TRBV7-9 and TRBJ1-2, with 10 bases fitting TRBD1. The CDR3 has 14 residues. Trimming cost V 5 bases and J 4 bases; bases outside gene matches: 4. Germline V lookup: CDR1 SEHNR, CDR2 FQNEAQ (reference sequence). Written as DNA, the CDR3 is TGTGCCAGCAGCGCCCGGACAGGGGGCTATGGCTACACCTTC. It is translated as CASSARTGGYGYTF.

This clone was observed a single time. CDR3 loop: CASRLTDGSSYEQYF. CDR3 coding DNA: TGCGCCAGCAGACTGACGGACGGGAGCTCCTACGAGCAGTACTTC. The chain uses TRBV5-1 and TRBJ2-7; TRBD2 is a possible D gene (6 bases). V lost 5 bases and J 0 bases, leaving 15 bases between the germline ends. CDR3 length equals 15 residues. Germline loops: CDR1 SGHRS, CDR2 YFSETQ.

The chain links TRBV6-1 to TRBJ2-5; 8 bases fit TRBD2. With 3 bases clipped from V and 7 bases from J, the junction kept 13 bases outside the gene matches. The CDR3 runs to 16 residues. Germline V CDR1 and CDR2: MNHNS, SASEGT. The DNA for the CDR3 is TGTGCCAGCAGTGAGTCAGCGGGGGCGGGATCTGCGACCCAGTACTTC. Translating gives CASSESAGAGSATQYF.

The chain uses TRBV7-8 and TRBJ1-2; 8 nucleotides agree with TRBD1. The CDR3 spans 15 residues. Germline lookup yields CDR1 SGHVS and CDR2 FQNEAQ. The junction had 7 bases not matched to a gene; V was cut back by 5 bases and J by 2 bases. The CDR3, as DNA: TGTGCCAGCAGCGGTACAGGGGGGGGAAACTATGGCTACACCTTC. Translated, it gives CASSGTGGGNYGYTF.